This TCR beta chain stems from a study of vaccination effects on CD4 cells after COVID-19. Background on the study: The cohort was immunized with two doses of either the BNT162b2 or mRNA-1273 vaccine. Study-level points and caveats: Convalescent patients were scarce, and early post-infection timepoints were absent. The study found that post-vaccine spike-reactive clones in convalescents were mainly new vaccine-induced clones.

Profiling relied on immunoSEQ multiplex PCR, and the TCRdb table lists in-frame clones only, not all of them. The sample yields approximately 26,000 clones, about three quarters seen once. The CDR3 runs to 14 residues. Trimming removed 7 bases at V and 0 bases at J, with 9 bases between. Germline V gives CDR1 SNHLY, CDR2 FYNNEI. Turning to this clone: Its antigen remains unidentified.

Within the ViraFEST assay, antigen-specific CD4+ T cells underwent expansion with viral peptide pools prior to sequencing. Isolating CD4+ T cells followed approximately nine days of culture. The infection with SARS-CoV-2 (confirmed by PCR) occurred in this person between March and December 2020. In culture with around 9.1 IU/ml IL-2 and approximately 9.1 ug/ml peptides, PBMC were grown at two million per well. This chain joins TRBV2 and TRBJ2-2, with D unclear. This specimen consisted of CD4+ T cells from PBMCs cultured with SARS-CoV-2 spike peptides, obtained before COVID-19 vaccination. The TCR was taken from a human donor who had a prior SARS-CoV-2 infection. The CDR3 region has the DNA TGTGCCAGCAACCAGGAAGCGAACACCGGGGAGCTGTTTTTT. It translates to CASNQEANTGELFF.